This TCR beta chain stems from a study of identical twins. General study points: Reduced insertions were recorded for abundant cord blood beta clonotypes, with no such pattern in memory repertoires. An excess of low generation probability was shown by twin-shared out-of-frame alpha sequences.

CDR3 length equals 12 residues. Germline V gene sequence: CDR1 MNHEY, CDR2 SMNVEV (reference sequence). Trimming cost V 5 bases and J 2 bases, with 6 bases left between them. Each CDR3 protein is one row after TCRdb ran MiXCR on the 5' RACE reads. The table has roughly 350,000 distinct CDR3 sequences, about 9% seen once; the top ten hold over 7%. Regarding this clonotype: Antigen specificity is unknown.

The sequence derives from a woman between 50 and 59 years old in good health. The sequencing sample was made of naive T cells sorted from blood. The V call is TRBV27, the J call TRBJ1-2; D remains ambiguous. DNA of the CDR3: TGTGCCAGCAGTCCAACAAACTATGGCTACACCTTC. This encodes CASSPTNYGYTF.